The next 10 T cell receptor delta chains were all read from a single sample in a study of Vδ1+ human thymocytes. No antigen has been identified for these receptors. RNA was extracted from the cells and then reverse transcribed. The CDR3 regions were amplified by multiplex PCR from V-gene primers to a constant-region primer. TCRdb reanalyzed the multiplex PCR reads using CATT. The table has around 56,000 delta-chain clones, approximately 16% seen once. Study conclusions and caveats: Thymic TRG and TRD repertoires appeared highly polyclonal, with Gaussian CDR3 length distributions.

The sample consisted of Vdelta1+ gamma-delta thymocytes from the thymus. Subset described: FACS-sorted CD3+ TCRalphabeta- TCRVdelta1+ TCRVdelta2- thymocytes. These receptors were taken from a girl under three years old who had congenital heart surgery.

The rearrangement uses TRDV1 and TRDJ1; the D is unclear. The CDR3 spans 19 residues. In germline, CDR1 is TSWWSYY, CDR2 QGS. Trimming took off 5 bases at V and 0 bases at J, with 25 bases between the two ends. CDR3 sequence reads: CALGNHFGCKRENTDKLIF. Here the CDR3 DNA reads TGTGCTCTTGGGAATCACTTCGGATGTAAACGGGAAAACACCGATAAACTCATCTTT.

Regarding this clone: Other DNA sequences within the sample encode an identical CDR3. The chain couples TRDV1 to TRDJ1, with 8 nucleotides matching TRDD2. V dropped 6 bases and J dropped 0; count of bases not matched to a gene: 27. The germline V gene encodes CDR1 TSWWSYY and CDR2 QGS. The CDR3 spans 22 residues. Here the CDR3 DNA reads TGTGCTCTTGGACGCAACCGGACTTCCTACGTGGGCTGGGGACCGTACACCGATAAACTCATCTTT. It specifies CALGRNRTSYVGWGPYTDKLIF.

As concerns this clone: In the same sample, other DNA sequences code for this CDR3. The chain links TRDV1 to TRDJ1; D may be TRDD3 (5 bases). CDR3 length: 19 amino acids. The V gene lost 4 bases and the J gene lost 7 bases, with 31 bases spanning the gap. Germline-derived CDR1 and CDR2 are TSWWSYY and QGS. CDR3 DNA: TGTGCTCTTGGGGGCGTTTCGTTTGGTGGTCTGGGTCGGTCTGGTAAACTCATCTTT. Its translation is CALGGVSFGGLGRSGKLIF.

As concerns this clone: Relative to the germline gene, one junction end is altered; a read error may explain this. The sample carries other DNA sequences with the same CDR3. This chain links TRDV2 with TRDJ1; 11 positions match TRDD3. CDR3 length equals 18 residues. Germline CDR1 reads GEAIGNYY; CDR2 reads EKD. The CDR3 sequence is CACDTVLGDTWYTDKLIF. The DNA for the CDR3 is TGTGCTTGTGACACCGTTCTGGGGGATACTTGGTACACCGATAAACTCATCTTT.

V is TRDV1 and J is TRDJ1; 8 nucleotides agree with TRDD3. Germline lookup yields CDR1 TSWWSYY and CDR2 QGS. V was clipped by 3 bases and J by 4 bases; unmatched bases: 22. This CDR3 has 20 amino acids. CDR3 region: CALGDPCHLPGYWGCDKLIF. The CDR3 coding sequence is TGTGCTCTTGGGGACCCTTGCCATCTTCCCGGGTACTGGGGGTGCGATAAACTCATCTTT.

This clone was observed a few times. This chain links TRDV1 with TRDJ1; TRDD2 or TRDD3 may be the D gene (8 bases each). The germline V gene has CDR1 TSWWSYY and CDR2 QGS. Trimming took 3 bases from V and 1 from J, leaving 30 bases between them. The CDR3 spans 21 residues. The CDR3 sequence: CALGEGTSYSGIPPLTDKLIF. The DNA of the CDR3 is TGTGCTCTTGGGGAGGGGACTTCCTACTCGGGGATACCCCCACTCACCGATAAACTCATCTTT.

The rearrangement links TRDV1 to TRDJ1; D not resolved. The CDR3 runs 16 residues. Deletions cut 5 bases from V and 0 bases from J, with 16 bases between. Germline lookup yields CDR1 TSWWSYY and CDR2 QGS. CDR3 in amino acids: CALGTRTGVYTDKLIF. The CDR3 nucleotides are TGTGCTCTTGGGACCCGGACCGGGGTCTACACCGATAAACTCATCTTT.

This clone was seen more than once but under ten times. The rearrangement links TRDV2 to TRDJ1, with D possibly TRDD3 on 6 matching bases. Germline CDR1 and CDR2: GEAIGNYY and EKD. Between the trimmed V and J ends, which lost 2 bases and 3 bases, there was a span of 27 bases. The CDR3 length is 19 residues. CDR3 protein: CACDNWGVKTLPGADKLIF. The CDR3, as DNA: TGTGCCTGTGACAATTGGGGGGTAAAAACCCTACCGGGGGCCGATAAACTCATCTTT.

This clone was detected a few times. This chain connects TRDV1 to TRDJ1; 7 positions agree with TRDD3. The germline gives CDR1 TSWWSYY, CDR2 QGS. V shed 3 bases and J 6 bases; nucleotides not matched to a gene: 13. The CDR3 consists of 16 residues. CDR3 sequence reads: CALGEAPTLGGHKLIF. The CDR3 bases are TGTGCTCTTGGGGAGGCCCCTACGCTGGGGGGCCATAAACTCATCTTT.

This clone came up a few times. The chain joins TRDV1 to TRDJ1; 11 bases are a match to TRDD3. This CDR3 has 19 residues. The junction had 10 bases not matched to a gene; V was cut back by 0 bases and J by 1 base. The germline V gene has CDR1 TSWWSYY and CDR2 QGS. The CDR3 here is CALGELLQPWGIPTDKLIF. In DNA form, the CDR3 reads TGTGCTCTTGGGGAACTTCTCCAGCCCTGGGGGATACCCACCGATAAACTCATCTTT.